What follows is one TCR beta chain and its context. Germline V gives CDR1 SGHRS, CDR2 YFSETQ. Deletions cut 4 bases from V and 4 bases from J, with 11 bases between. CDR3 length equals 13 residues. The data belong to a study of blood T cell repertoires in COVID-19. Study-wide background: Samples representing acute and convalescent COVID-19 were sourced from the United States, Italy and Spain.

The authors' processing: Amplification from reference gene primers served as the basis for estimated nucleated cell counts. The method was immunoSEQ multiplex PCR; TCRdb's version includes in-frame clones alone and lacks a portion of them. V, J and clone size are taken as reported in that table, and D and trimming were inferred from the DNA itself. The sample carries roughly 140,000 clones, around 81% recorded once. The sequence came from a woman aged 40-49 years with active or convalescent COVID-19. The rearrangement uses TRBV5-1 and TRBJ2-5; possibly TRBD1 for D (6 bases). Sequences were obtained from peripheral blood. CDR3 sequence (DNA): TGCGCCAGCAGCGCTGTAGGGGGAGAGACCCAGTACTTC. Amino acids: CASSAVGGETQYF.